This T cell receptor beta chain was profiled in a study of cytomegalovirus exposure and HLA in healthy donors. Across the study: About 80 million unique TCRs, all from HLA-typed donors, were included in an early release of the data. Of all 400 or so donors who were genotyped, roughly 85% belonged to the Caucasian-associated ancestry cluster. Study conclusions and caveats: Presence/absence analysis assumed near-uniform sequencing depth across donors.

Germline V lookup: CDR1 MNHEY, CDR2 SMNVEV (reference sequence). V was clipped by 2 bases and J by 3 bases; unmatched bases: 4. The CDR3 loop spans 14 amino acids. Use of 60 Vbeta and 13 Jbeta primers characterized the PCR. Generated by immunoSEQ multiplex PCR, the TCRdb table keeps only in-frame clones and is missing some. The sample records about 170,000 clones, roughly 85% being singletons. About this clone itself: Antigen: not known.

The sequenced sample was PBMCs. The chain links TRBV27 to TRBJ2-7; 7 nucleotides match TRBD1. The clonotype comes from a boy aged 2 to 9 in good health and CMV-seronegative. CDR3 sequence: CASSLLTGVYEQYF. The CDR3 coding sequence is TGTGCCAGCAGTTTACTCACAGGGGTCTACGAGCAGTACTTC.